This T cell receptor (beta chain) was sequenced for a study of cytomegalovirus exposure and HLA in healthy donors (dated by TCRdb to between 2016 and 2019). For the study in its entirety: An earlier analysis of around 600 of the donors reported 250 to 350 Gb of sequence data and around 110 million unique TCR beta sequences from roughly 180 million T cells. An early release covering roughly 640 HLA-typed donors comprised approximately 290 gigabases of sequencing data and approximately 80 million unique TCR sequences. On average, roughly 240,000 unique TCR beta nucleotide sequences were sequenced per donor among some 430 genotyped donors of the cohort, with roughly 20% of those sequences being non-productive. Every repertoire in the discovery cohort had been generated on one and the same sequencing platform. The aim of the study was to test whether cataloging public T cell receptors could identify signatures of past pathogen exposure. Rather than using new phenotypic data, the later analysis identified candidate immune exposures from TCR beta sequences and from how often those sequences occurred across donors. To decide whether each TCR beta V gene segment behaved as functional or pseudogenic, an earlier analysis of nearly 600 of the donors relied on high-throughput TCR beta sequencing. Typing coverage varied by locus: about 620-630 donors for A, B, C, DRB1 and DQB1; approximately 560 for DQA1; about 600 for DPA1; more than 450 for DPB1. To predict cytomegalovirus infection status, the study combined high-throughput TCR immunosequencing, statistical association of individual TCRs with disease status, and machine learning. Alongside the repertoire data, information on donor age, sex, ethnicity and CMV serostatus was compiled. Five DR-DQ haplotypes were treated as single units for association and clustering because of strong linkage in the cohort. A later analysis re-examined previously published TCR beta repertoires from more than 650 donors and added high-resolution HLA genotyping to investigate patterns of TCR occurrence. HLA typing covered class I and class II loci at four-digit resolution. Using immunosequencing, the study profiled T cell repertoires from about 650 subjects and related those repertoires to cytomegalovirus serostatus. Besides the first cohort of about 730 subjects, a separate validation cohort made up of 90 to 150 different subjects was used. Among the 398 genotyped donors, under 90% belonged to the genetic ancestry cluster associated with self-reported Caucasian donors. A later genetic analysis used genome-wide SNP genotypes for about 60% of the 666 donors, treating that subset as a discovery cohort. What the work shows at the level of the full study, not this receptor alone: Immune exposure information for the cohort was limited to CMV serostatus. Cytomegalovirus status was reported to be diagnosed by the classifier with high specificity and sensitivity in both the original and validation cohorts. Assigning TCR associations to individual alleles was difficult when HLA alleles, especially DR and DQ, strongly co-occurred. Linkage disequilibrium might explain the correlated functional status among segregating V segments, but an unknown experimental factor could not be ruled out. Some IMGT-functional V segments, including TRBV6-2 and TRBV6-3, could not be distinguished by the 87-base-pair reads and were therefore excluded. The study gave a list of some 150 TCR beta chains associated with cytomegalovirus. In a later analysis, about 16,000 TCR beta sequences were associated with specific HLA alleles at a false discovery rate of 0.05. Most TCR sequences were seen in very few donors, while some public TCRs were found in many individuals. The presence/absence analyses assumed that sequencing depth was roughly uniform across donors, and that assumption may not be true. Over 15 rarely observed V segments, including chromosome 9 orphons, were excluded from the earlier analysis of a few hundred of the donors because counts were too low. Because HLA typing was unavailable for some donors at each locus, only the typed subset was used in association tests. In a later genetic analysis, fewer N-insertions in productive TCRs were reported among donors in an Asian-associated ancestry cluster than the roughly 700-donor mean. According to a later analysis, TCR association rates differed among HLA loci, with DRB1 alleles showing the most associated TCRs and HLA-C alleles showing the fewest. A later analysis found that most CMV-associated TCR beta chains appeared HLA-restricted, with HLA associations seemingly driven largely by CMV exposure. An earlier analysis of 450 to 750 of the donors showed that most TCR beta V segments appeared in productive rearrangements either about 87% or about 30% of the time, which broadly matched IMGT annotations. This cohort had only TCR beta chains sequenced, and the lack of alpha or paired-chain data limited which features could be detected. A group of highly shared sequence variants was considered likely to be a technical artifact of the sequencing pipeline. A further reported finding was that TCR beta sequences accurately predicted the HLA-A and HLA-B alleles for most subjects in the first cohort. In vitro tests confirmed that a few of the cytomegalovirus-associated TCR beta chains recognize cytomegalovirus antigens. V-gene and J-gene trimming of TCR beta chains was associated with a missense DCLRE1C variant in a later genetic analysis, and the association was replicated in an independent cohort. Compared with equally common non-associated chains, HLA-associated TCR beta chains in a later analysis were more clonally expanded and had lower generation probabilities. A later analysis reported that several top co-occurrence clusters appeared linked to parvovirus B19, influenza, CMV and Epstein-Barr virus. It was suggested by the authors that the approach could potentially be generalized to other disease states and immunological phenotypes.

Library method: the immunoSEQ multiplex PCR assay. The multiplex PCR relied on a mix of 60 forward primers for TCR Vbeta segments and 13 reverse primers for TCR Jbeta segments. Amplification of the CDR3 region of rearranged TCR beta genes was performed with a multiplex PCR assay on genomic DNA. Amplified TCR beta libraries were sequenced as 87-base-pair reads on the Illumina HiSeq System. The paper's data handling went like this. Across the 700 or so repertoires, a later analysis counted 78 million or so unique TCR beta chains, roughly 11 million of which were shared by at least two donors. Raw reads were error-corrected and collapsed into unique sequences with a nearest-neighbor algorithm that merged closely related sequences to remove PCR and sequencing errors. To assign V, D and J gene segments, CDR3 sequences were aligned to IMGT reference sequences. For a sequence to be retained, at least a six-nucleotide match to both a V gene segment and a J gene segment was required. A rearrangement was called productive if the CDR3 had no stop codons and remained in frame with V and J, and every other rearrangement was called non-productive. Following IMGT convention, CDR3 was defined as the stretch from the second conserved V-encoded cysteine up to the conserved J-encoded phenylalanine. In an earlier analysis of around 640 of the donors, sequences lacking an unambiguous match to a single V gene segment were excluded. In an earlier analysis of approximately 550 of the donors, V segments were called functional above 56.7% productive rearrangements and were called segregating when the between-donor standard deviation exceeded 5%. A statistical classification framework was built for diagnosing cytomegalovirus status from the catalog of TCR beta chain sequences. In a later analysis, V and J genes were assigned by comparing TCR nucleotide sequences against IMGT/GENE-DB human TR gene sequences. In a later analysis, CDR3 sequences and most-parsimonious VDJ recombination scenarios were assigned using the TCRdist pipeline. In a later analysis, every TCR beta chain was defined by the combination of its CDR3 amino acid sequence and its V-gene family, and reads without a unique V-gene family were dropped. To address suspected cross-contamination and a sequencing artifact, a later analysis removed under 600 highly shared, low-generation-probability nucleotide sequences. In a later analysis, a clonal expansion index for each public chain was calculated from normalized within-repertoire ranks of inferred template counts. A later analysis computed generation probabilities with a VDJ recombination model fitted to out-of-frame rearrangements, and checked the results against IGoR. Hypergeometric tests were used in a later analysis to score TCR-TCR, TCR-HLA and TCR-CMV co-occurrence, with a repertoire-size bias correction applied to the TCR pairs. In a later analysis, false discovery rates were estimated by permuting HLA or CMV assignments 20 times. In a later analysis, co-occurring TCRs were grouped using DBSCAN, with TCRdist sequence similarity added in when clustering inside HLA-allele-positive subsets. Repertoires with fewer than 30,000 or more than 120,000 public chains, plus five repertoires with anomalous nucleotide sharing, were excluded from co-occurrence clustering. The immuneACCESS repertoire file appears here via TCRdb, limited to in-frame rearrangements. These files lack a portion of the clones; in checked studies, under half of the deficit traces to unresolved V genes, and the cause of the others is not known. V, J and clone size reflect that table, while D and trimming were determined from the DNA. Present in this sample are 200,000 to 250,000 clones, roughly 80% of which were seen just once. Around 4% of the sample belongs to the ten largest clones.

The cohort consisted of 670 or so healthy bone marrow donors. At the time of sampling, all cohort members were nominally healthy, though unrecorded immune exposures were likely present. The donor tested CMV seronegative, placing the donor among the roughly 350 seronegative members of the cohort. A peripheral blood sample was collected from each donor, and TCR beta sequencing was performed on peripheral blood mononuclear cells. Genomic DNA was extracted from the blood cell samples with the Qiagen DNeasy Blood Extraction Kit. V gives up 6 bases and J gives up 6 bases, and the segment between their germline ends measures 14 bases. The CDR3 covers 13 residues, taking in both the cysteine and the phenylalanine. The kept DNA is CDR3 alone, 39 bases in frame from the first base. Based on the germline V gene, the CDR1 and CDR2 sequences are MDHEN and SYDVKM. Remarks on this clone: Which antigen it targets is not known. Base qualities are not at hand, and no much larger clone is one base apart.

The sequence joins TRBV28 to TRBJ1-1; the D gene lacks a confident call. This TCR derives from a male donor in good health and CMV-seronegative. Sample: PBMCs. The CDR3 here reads CASRYVGRSEAFF. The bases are TGTGCCAGCAGGTACGTGGGCCGTTCTGAAGCTTTCTTT.